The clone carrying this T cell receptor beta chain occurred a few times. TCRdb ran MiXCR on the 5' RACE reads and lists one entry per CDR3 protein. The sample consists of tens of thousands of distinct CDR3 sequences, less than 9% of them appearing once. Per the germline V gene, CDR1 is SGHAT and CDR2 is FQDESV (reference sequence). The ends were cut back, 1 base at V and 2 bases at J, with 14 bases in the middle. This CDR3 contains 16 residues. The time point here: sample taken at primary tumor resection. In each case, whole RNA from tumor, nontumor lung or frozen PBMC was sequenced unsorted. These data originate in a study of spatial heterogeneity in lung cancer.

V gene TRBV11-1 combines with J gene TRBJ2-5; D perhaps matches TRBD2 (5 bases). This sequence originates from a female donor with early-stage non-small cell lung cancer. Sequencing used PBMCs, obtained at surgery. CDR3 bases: TGTGCCAGCAGCTTAGGCACCCGGACTCTTCAAGAGACCCAGTACTTC. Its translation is CASSLGTRTLQETQYF.